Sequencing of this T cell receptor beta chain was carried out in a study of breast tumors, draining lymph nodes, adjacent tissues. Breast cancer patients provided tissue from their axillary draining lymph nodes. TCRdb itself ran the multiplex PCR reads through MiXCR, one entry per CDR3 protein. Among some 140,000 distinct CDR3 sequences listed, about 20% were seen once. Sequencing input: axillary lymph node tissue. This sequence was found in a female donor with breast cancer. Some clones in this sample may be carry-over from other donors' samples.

The CDR3 nucleotides read TGTGCCAGCAGTTCAGTACGGGAGGTATCAGATACGCAGTATTTT. Amino acid sequence: CASSSVREVSDTQYF. The chain couples TRBV28 to TRBJ2-3, with 7 bases identical to TRBD2. V lost 4 bases to trimming and J lost 4 bases; unmatched junction nucleotides: 8. The CDR3 covers 15 residues. CDR1 MDHEN and CDR2 SYDVKM come from the germline V gene.